This T cell receptor beta chain was sequenced during a study of blood T cell repertoires in COVID-19. Trimming left V 4 bases short and J 4 bases short, with 19 bases between. Germline assignment: CDR1 LGHDT and CDR2 YNNKEL (reference sequence). The CDR3 totals 17 residues. Produced via immunoSEQ multiplex PCR; TCRdb's table is partial and in-frame only. Counted here are under 250,000 clones, about 83% occurring once; the ten biggest clones make up around 8.7%. The specimen was peripheral blood. The rearrangement links TRBV3-1 (or the pseudogene TRBV3-2) to TRBJ2-2; tentative D call: TRBD1 (5 bases). The clonotype originates from a woman aged 50 to 65 with acute or convalescent COVID-19. Here the CDR3 DNA reads TGTGCCAGCAGCCCCTTGGACATCCAGGCTAGCACCGGGGAGCTGTTTTTT. This encodes CASSPLDIQASTGELFF.